This TCR beta chain is drawn from a study of blood T cell repertoires in COVID-19. Study overall: COVID-19 samples from acute and convalescent phases originated in the United States, Italy and Spain. T cells, B-cell-depleted T cells, or PBMCs supplied cDNA or gDNA.

Study processing details: The authors estimated nucleated cell counts from reference gene primer amplification. Using immunoSEQ multiplex PCR, the repertoire was profiled, and TCRdb retains in-frame clones only, with some absent. V, J and clone size are taken as reported in that table, and D and trimming were inferred from the DNA itself. This table holds about 210,000 clones, approximately 82% found once. CDR1 and CDR2 (germline): MNHEY, SMNVEV (reference sequence). Trimming at V came to 5 bases and at J to 6 bases, leaving 11 bases not matched to a gene. This CDR3 comprises 16 residues. The gene calls are TRBV27 and TRBJ2-4, with 9 positions matching TRBD1. The sequenced sample consisted of peripheral blood. The receptor was derived from a man aged 40-55 years who had recovered from COVID-19. The CDR3 region has the DNA TGTGCCAGCAGTGCAAAACAGGGGGCATCGGTAAACATTCAGTACTTC. Protein sequence: CASSAKQGASVNIQYF.